This T cell receptor beta chain was identified during a study of response to subunit inactivated influenza vaccine. This clonotype came up many times. Its antigen remains unidentified. Germline V CDR1 and CDR2: ENHRY, SYGVKD. The CDR3 contains 14 residues. V lost 0 bases, J lost 0 bases, and 4 bases lay in between. TCRdb re-called the RT-PCR reads through MiXCR, storing one row per CDR3 protein. Counted here are about 520,000 distinct CDR3 sequences, approximately 6.9% occurring once; the ten biggest clones make up about 12%. General study results and limits: Each seasonal flu vaccination may recruit only limited new T cells, authors suggested.

This clonotype was sampled from a man aged 45 to 75 who received an inactivated influenza vaccine. V and J are TRBV10-3 and TRBJ2-3; D is uncertain. Material: PBMCs from blood, obtained roughly 24 months after vaccination. Here the CDR3 DNA reads TGTGCCATCAGTGAGTCGGTCAGCACAGATACGCAGTATTTT. Its protein product is CAISESVSTDTQYF.